This record looks at one T cell receptor beta chain sequence and its context. The protocol was immunoSEQ multiplex PCR, while the TCRdb copy is restricted to in-frame clones and leaves out a portion. The table has about 200,000 clones, approximately 86% seen once. Germline V CDR1 and CDR2: SQVTM, ANQGSEA. This CDR3 spans 15 amino acids. Trimming stripped 4 bases from V and 0 bases from J, with 10 bases between. Seattle's cohort entered during active infection and was followed longitudinally. The entry originates in a study of blood T cell repertoires in COVID-19. Study in general: The analysed material was cDNA or gDNA that came from T cells, B-cell-depleted T cells, or PBMCs.

Sequenced input: peripheral blood. This chain connects TRBV29-1 to TRBJ1-6; D remains unclear. The receptor's source is a woman aged 45-60 years with COVID-19, enrolled during active disease. CDR3 region: CSVAYSSSYNSPLHF. In nucleotides, the CDR3 is TGCAGCGTTGCCTATTCGAGCTCCTATAATTCACCCCTCCACTTT. Filled out from reference TRBV29-1 and TRBJ1-6, the complete variable domain reads SAVISQKPSRDICQRGTSLTIQCQVDSQVTMMFWYRQQPGQSLTLIATANQGSEATYESGFVIDKFPISRPNLTFSTLTVSNMSPEDSSIYLCSVAYSSSYNSPLHFGNGTRLTVT.